These 24 T cell receptor beta chains share one sample of origin, sequenced in a study of T cell repertoires in cytomegalovirus infection. Each CDR3 protein is one row after TCRdb ran MiXCR on the reads. The data show fewer than 300,000 distinct CDR3 sequences, about 25% seen once. Sequenced material: PBMCs. All receptors derive from a human donor in good health (CMV status not recorded). Some clones in this sample may be carry-over from other donors' samples.

This clonotype was observed at least ten times. The chain uses TRBV7-2 and TRBJ2-7; D is ambiguous. The CDR3 is 12 amino acids. Deletions cut 7 bases from V and 2 bases from J, with 9 bases between. Germline CDR1 is SGHTA and CDR2 is FQGNSA. The CDR3 region has the DNA TGTGCCAGCACTCCCGGGCCCTACGAGCAGTACTTC. It is translated as CASTPGPYEQYF.

In this sample, this clonotype turned up many times. The CDR3 DNA reads as TGTGCCAGCAGCTCCGACAGTGTCTCCTACGAGCAGTACTTC. Translated: CASSSDSVSYEQYF. V usage is TRBV7-2 and J usage is TRBJ2-7; possible D gene TRBD1, 5 bases. The CDR3 consists of 14 residues. V was cut by 4 bases and J by 0 bases, with 10 bases left in between. Germline lookup yields CDR1 SGHTA and CDR2 FQGNSA.

V is TRBV28 and J is TRBJ2-6, with D hard to call. This CDR3 has 15 amino acids. The V end was cut by 3 bases, the J end by 1 base, with 7 bases between. Germline assignment: CDR1 MDHEN and CDR2 SYDVKM. The CDR3 spells CASSFWESGANVLTF. The CDR3 region has the DNA TGTGCCAGCAGTTTTTGGGAATCTGGGGCCAACGTCCTGACTTTC.

This clonotype came up a few times. The gene calls are TRBV20-1 and TRBJ2-1; the match to TRBD1 covers 10 bases. Germline trimming cut 5 bases from V and 4 bases from J; bases unmatched to any gene: 5. CDR3 length: 14 residues. Germline values: CDR1 DFQATT, CDR2 SNEGSKA (reference sequence). CDR3 protein: CSADRGRGYNEQFF. In nucleotides, the CDR3 is TGCAGTGCTGACAGGGGGCGCGGATACAATGAGCAGTTCTTC.

The chain combines TRBV5-6 with TRBJ2-3, with D unresolved. Trimming removed 0 bases at V and 4 bases at J, with 9 bases between. The CDR3 contains 14 residues. Germline V gene data show CDR1 as SGHDT and CDR2 as YYEEEE. For the CDR3, the DNA is TGTGCCAGCAGCTTGGTGTTTGGTCCAGATACGCAGTATTTT. The encoded protein is CASSLVFGPDTQYF.

J is TRBJ2-1 and V is TRBV20-1, with D possibly being TRBD1 (5 bases). V was pared by 4 bases and J by 4 bases, with 5 bases between. CDR1 DFQATT and CDR2 SNEGSKA come from the germline V gene (reference sequence). This CDR3 region has 11 residues. The CDR3 region has the DNA TGCAGTGCTAAGGGGTACAATGAGCAGTTCTTC. The encoded protein is CSAKGYNEQFF.

This clonotype was counted a few times. V and J are TRBV12-3 or TRBV12-4 and TRBJ2-3; 10 bases map to TRBD1. The CDR3 extends over 17 amino acids. Trimming took 5 bases from V and 3 from J; bases not matched to a gene: 11. This chain's CDR3 is CASSERTGGYLTDTQYF. The CDR3 DNA sequence: TGTGCCAGCAGTGAACGGACAGGGGGGTATCTTACAGATACGCAGTATTTT.

The rearrangement joins TRBV5-1 to TRBJ1-3; maybe TRBD1 (5 bases). Germline V gene data show CDR1 as SGHRS and CDR2 as YFSETQ. Between the trimmed V and J ends, which lost 0 bases and 6 bases, there was a span of 7 bases. The CDR3 contains 13 residues. This CDR3 reads CASSLEGVNTIYF. DNA for the CDR3: TGCGCCAGCAGCTTGGAAGGGGTAAACACCATATATTTT.

This clonotype was counted at least ten times. The rearrangement joins TRBV28 to TRBJ1-1, with no clear D. Trimming pared 2 bases from V and 5 bases from J, leaving 6 bases between. The V gene's germline CDR1 is MDHEN and CDR2 SYDVKM. CDR3 size: 12 residues. The CDR3 region is CASSLGETEAFF. The CDR3 nucleotides read TGTGCCAGCAGTTTAGGAGAGACTGAAGCTTTCTTT.

The table lists this clonotype with many counts. V and J are TRBV28 and TRBJ1-5; D call uncertain. Per germline, CDR1 MDHEN and CDR2 SYDVKM. V was shortened by 5 bases and J by 3 bases, with 17 bases between the two germline ends. The CDR3 has 16 amino acids. CDR3 sequence (DNA): TGTGCCAGCAGTCCCCGGGCGGATGGACTCAATCAGCCCCAGCATTTT. It translates to CASSPRADGLNQPQHF.

V and J are TRBV7-9 and TRBJ2-7; D uncertain. The CDR3 extends over 12 amino acids. With 4 bases removed from V and 3 bases from J, the gap between germline ends came to 7 bases. Germline V CDR1 and CDR2: SEHNR, FQNEAQ (reference sequence). In nucleotides, the CDR3 is TGTGCCAGCAGCTCAAATGACTACGAGCAGTACTTC. This gives the protein CASSSNDYEQYF.

This clonotype was counted ten times or more. V usage is TRBV7-6 and J usage is TRBJ1-5; weak D call: TRBD1 (6 bases). CDR1 is SGHVS, CDR2 FNYEAQ, per germline. This CDR3 is 13 amino acids long. V was cut by 5 bases and J by 5 bases, with 10 bases left in between. The CDR3 nucleotides are TGTGCCAGCAGCCCGACAGGAGATCAGCCCCAGCATTTT. Its protein is CASSPTGDQPQHF.

This clonotype was observed a few times. The J gene is TRBJ1-6, the V gene TRBV6-2 or TRBV6-3; 10 bases fit TRBD1. This CDR3 spans 16 amino acids. CDR1 and CDR2 (germline): MNHEY, SVGEGT. Unmatched junction bases numbered 3, after V lost 0 bases and J lost 7 bases. The DNA of the CDR3 is TGTGCCAGCAGTTACTCGACGACAGGGGGCAATTCACCCCTCCACTTT. This codes for CASSYSTTGGNSPLHF.

This clonotype was counted between two and nine times. The genes are TRBV19 and TRBJ2-2, with D maybe TRBD2 (5 bases). CDR1 and CDR2 from the germline V gene are LNHDA and SQIVND (reference sequence). The germline V and J ends were trimmed by 2 bases and 3 bases, with 16 bases remaining between them. This CDR3 has 17 residues. The CDR3 sequence: CASSITGLTLHTGELFF. In DNA form, the CDR3 reads TGTGCCAGTAGTATAACGGGATTAACGCTACACACCGGGGAGCTGTTTTTT.

This clonotype occurred many times. This chain uses TRBV7-2 with TRBJ1-5; TRBD1 aligns across 7 bases. With V trimmed by 0 bases and J by 3 bases, 2 bases remained unmatched. Germline V gene data show CDR1 as SGHTA and CDR2 as FQGNSA. The CDR3 is 15 residues long. The CDR3 reads CASSLAGTVNQPQHF. CDR3 in DNA: TGTGCCAGCAGCTTAGCCGGGACAGTCAATCAGCCCCAGCATTTT.

This clonotype showed up just once. The chain recombines TRBV20-1 with TRBJ2-7, with 16 bases that match TRBD2. CDR3 length equals 18 residues. CDR1 and CDR2 (germline): DFQATT, SNEGSKA (reference sequence). V dropped 5 bases and J dropped 6; count of bases not matched to a gene: 16. The CDR3 loop reads CSASPGLAGGPRSREQYF. DNA of the CDR3: TGCAGTGCTTCGCCGGGACTAGCGGGAGGGCCTAGGTCCCGCGAGCAGTACTTC.

The rearrangement links TRBV29-1 to TRBJ1-1; possible D gene TRBD1, 6 bases. The CDR3 has 14 residues. V dropped 6 bases and J dropped 1 base, with 15 bases sitting between them. CDR1 is SQVTM, CDR2 ANQGSEA, per germline. As DNA, the CDR3 is TGCAGCGTAACGCAGGGGCTTCGGAACACTGAAGCTTTCTTT. Encoded protein: CSVTQGLRNTEAFF.

There are a few counts of this clonotype. The chain carries TRBV15 and TRBJ1-2; the D is unclear. This CDR3 is built from 14 residues. Germline CDR1 LNHNV, CDR2 YYDKDF (reference sequence). V was clipped by 0 bases and J by 7 bases, with 12 bases between them. This CDR3 reads CATSRDKQRRGYTF. CDR3 coding DNA: TGTGCCACCAGCAGAGATAAACAGAGACGTGGCTACACCTTC.

This clonotype was counted at least ten times. This chain uses TRBV7-2 with TRBJ1-2; D is unresolved. In germline, CDR1 is SGHTA, CDR2 FQGNSA. This CDR3 region has 17 residues. The germline V and J ends were trimmed by 1 base and 8 bases, with 23 bases remaining between them. Here the CDR3 DNA reads TGTGCCAGCAGCTTAGACCAAGGCCGGACGCGTACCCTAGGCTACACCTTC. Protein sequence: CASSLDQGRTRTLGYTF.

This clonotype came up a few times. The chain combines TRBV5-6 with TRBJ2-3, with a weak D call TRBD1 (5 bases). This CDR3 has 16 residues. V was shortened by 3 bases and J by 1 base, with 15 bases between the two germline ends. Germline loops: CDR1 SGHDT, CDR2 YYEEEE. The CDR3 sequence: CASSSIQGYRTDTQYF. DNA for the CDR3: TGTGCCAGCAGCTCTATTCAGGGTTATCGCACAGATACGCAGTATTTT.

This clonotype was observed at least ten times. This rearrangement joins TRBV7-2 to TRBJ2-1; 8 bases map to TRBD1. Germline CDR1 SGHTA, CDR2 FQGNSA. The length of the CDR3 is 17 residues. Unmatched junction bases numbered 9, after V lost 5 bases and J lost 0 bases. The CDR3, as DNA: TGTGCCAGCAGCCGCCGGGGACAGGCCAGCTCCTACAATGAGCAGTTCTTC. It yields the protein CASSRRGQASSYNEQFF.

In nucleotides, the CDR3 is TGTGCCAGCAGCTTAAAGGCCTGGATATCACCCCTCCACTTT. Protein product: CASSLKAWISPLHF. The gene calls are TRBV7-9 and TRBJ1-6; D is unresolved. The CDR3 consists of 14 residues. V was trimmed by 2 bases and J by 10 bases, leaving 12 bases between them. CDR1 and CDR2 from the germline V gene are SEHNR and FQNEAQ (reference sequence).

This clonotype was observed a few times. The chain recombines TRBV11-2 with TRBJ2-3, with 8 positions matching TRBD2. This CDR3 region has 16 residues. Germline trimming cut 4 bases from V and 3 bases from J; bases unmatched to any gene: 9. Germline CDR1 and CDR2: SGHAT and FQNNGV. CDR3 sequence: CASSSETSVATDTQYF. Written as DNA, the CDR3 is TGTGCCAGCAGCTCCGAGACTAGCGTGGCAACAGATACGCAGTATTTT. The full variable domain, with the rest looked up from reference TRBV11-2 and TRBJ2-3, is EAGVAQSPRYKIIEKRQSVAFWCNPISGHATLYWYQQILGQGPKLLIQFQNNGVVDDSQLPKDRFSAERLKGVDSTLKIQPAKLEDSAVYLCASSSETSVATDTQYFGPGTRLTVL.

This clonotype was observed a handful of times. V is TRBV7-2 and J is TRBJ2-3, with TRBD1 as a possible D gene (6 bases). Germline assignment: CDR1 SGHTA and CDR2 FQGNSA. The CDR3 loop spans 15 amino acids. Trimming stripped 5 bases from V and 3 bases from J, with 15 bases between. As DNA, the CDR3 is TGTGCCAGCAGCCAACAACAGGGTACGACAGATACGCAGTATTTT. Translation: CASSQQQGTTDTQYF.